What follows describes a single T cell receptor (beta chain). The data originate from a study of blood T cells in healthy people across ages. Through a sample-barcoded 5' primer and a J-beta primer mix, a second PCR was run for roughly 6 to 11 cycles. TCRdb passed the 5' RACE reads through MiXCR, listing each CDR3 protein once. The sample has some 890,000 distinct CDR3 sequences; under 35% are singletons. The CDR3 is 12 residues long. Trimming removed 4 bases from V and 6 bases from J, with 7 bases in between. Germline V lookup: CDR1 ENHRY, CDR2 SYGVKD. The same sample was also used in a study of T cells of mothers and their children. That publication notes: Each child gave 2.5 million to 3.5 million TCR beta CDR3 reads (each mother, over 10 million).

This chain links TRBV10-3 with TRBJ1-5, with a weak D call TRBD1 (5 bases). The receptor was isolated from a woman aged 40 to 50 in good health. Source material: blood. The CDR3 sequence is CAISAQGQPQHF. The CDR3 DNA sequence: TGTGCCATCAGTGCCCAGGGTCAGCCCCAGCATTTT.